This T cell receptor beta chain was obtained from a study of beta chain features in type 1 diabetes. Germline V gives CDR1 SGDLS, CDR2 YYNGEE. The CDR3 has 16 amino acids. Unmatched junction bases numbered 12, after V lost 4 bases and J lost 2 bases. Expressed TCRB transcripts got sequenced, as all isolated RNA was reverse transcribed. TCRdb's copy holds only in-frame clones and misses some; the assay was immunoSEQ multiplex PCR. The data contain approximately 38,000 clones, 55% to 70% of them singletons. Source material: Tregs from blood. The V gene is TRBV9, the J gene TRBJ2-7; 7 bases line up with TRBD1. The TCR comes from a woman aged 25-40 years in good health. The CDR3 nucleotides read TGTGCCAGCAGCCCAAGACCCGGGACAGCTACCTACGAGCAGTACTTC. Amino acids: CASSPRPGTATYEQYF.